This paragraph reports one T cell receptor beta chain. What it recognizes is unknown. The data derive from a study of T cell responses to AZD1222 COVID-19 vaccine. About the research overall: Pooled in the analysis were second doses at about 4 or about 12 weeks.

Germline CDR1 is SNHLY and CDR2 is FYNNEI. This CDR3 contains 13 residues. Germline trimming cut 6 bases from V and 4 bases from J; bases unmatched to any gene: 5. Libraries were prepared by immunoSEQ multiplex PCR; TCRdb keeps only in-frame clonotypes and omits some of them. Among 65,000 to 85,000 clones listed, roughly 90% were seen once. Points from the study as a whole: It was only after the peak T cell response that any repertoires were sampled. The sample set comprised mostly white British donors with more females, and clonal diversity was possibly underestimated. As reported, nearly half of all spike-specific TCRs target variant regions that are unmutated.

The chain combines TRBV2 with TRBJ2-5; 7 bases are a match to TRBD2. The specimen comprised peripheral blood, sampled on day 0 of AZD1222 vaccination. The source of this sequence is an adult in good health. CDR3 sequence reads: CASSGLEGETQYF. The CDR3 region has the DNA TGTGCCAGCAGCGGACTAGAGGGAGAGACCCAGTACTTC.